Following are 17 T cell receptor beta chains from one sample sequenced in a study of monozygotic twins with inflammatory bowel disease. From the 5' RACE reads, TCRdb lists one entry per CDR3 protein and no DNA. In total, the table holds approximately 390,000 distinct CDR3 sequences. Material: blood. The origin of the receptors is a human donor with ulcerative colitis or Crohn's disease, or a healthy co-twin of an affected twin (not recorded which).

J is TRBJ2-5 and V is TRBV5-1; without DNA, the TCRdb call of TRBD1 cannot be checked. The CDR3 totals 13 residues. Germline lookup yields CDR1 SGHRS and CDR2 YFSETQ. CDR3 region: CASSVQGEETQYF.

The J gene is TRBJ2-7, the V gene TRBV2; TCRdb reports TRBD1, a call that lacks DNA to check it against. Looked up from germline, CDR1 is SNHLY and CDR2 is FYNNEI. The CDR3 extends over 14 amino acids. The CDR3 is CASSPLQDSYEQYF.

The V gene is TRBV6-5, the J gene TRBJ1-1. Germline V lookup: CDR1 MNHEY, CDR2 SVGAGI. There are 13 residues in the CDR3. CDR3: CASIALGLTEAFF.

CDR3 sequence reads: CASSDDIESYSGNTIYF. The chain combines TRBV6-4 with TRBJ1-3. CDR3 length: 17 residues. Germline-derived CDR1 and CDR2 are MRHNA and SNTAGT.

The V gene is TRBV7-3, the J gene TRBJ2-1; the D call from TCRdb, TRBD2, cannot be confirmed without DNA. The germline gives CDR1 SGHTA, CDR2 FQGTGA. The CDR3 spans 13 residues. The CDR3 is CASGTSVGNEQFF. Full variable domain (missing parts from reference TRBV7-3 and TRBJ2-1): GAGVSQTPSNKVTEKGKYVELRCDPISGHTALYWYRQSLGQGPEFLIYFQGTGAADDSGLPNDRFFAVRPEGSVSTLKIQRTERGDSAVYLCASGTSVGNEQFFGPGTRLTVL.

The chain has TRBV12-3 or TRBV12-4 and TRBJ1-2. This CDR3 is built from 13 residues. The CDR3 loop reads CASSLGRAYGYTF.

The V call is TRBV19, the J call TRBJ1-2; no DNA is available, so the TRBD1 call from TCRdb remains unchecked. Germline V lookup: CDR1 LNHDA, CDR2 SQIVND (reference sequence). This CDR3 contains 13 residues. The CDR3 is CASSMLADRGYTF.

The chain carries TRBV7-9 and TRBJ1-6. Germline CDR1 SEHNR, CDR2 FQNEAQ (reference sequence). The CDR3 has 12 amino acids. This CDR3 reads CASSLARSPLHF.

This rearrangement joins TRBV19 to TRBJ1-1. CDR1 is LNHDA, CDR2 SQIVND, per germline (reference sequence). The length of the CDR3 is 14 residues. This CDR3 is CASREGLLNTEAFF.

The chain couples TRBV30 to TRBJ2-7; as DNA is missing, the TRBD1 call by TCRdb cannot be tested. CDR1 is GTSNPN and CDR2 is SVGIG in the germline V gene (reference sequence). The CDR3 runs 14 residues. CDR3 sequence reads: CAWSVGTGGNEQYF. The full variable domain, its missing parts supplied by reference TRBV30 and TRBJ2-7, is SQTIHQWPATLVQPVGSPLSLECTVEGTSNPNLYWYRQAAGRGLQLLFYSVGIGQISSEVPQNLSASRPQDRQFILSSKKLLLSDSGFYLCAWSVGTGGNEQYFGPGTRLTVT.

The rearrangement uses TRBV7-2 and TRBJ1-1; TCRdb selects TRBD1, and the lack of DNA leaves this call unchecked. CDR1 SGHTA and CDR2 FQGNSA come from the germline V gene. CDR3 length: 13 amino acids. The CDR3 loop is CASSPQTVDEAFF.

The J gene is TRBJ2-3, the V gene TRBV9; TCRdb returns TRBD2, unconfirmable since there is no DNA. CDR3 size: 13 residues. Germline V gives CDR1 SGDLS, CDR2 YYNGEE. This CDR3 reads CASSLIQGETQYF.

CDR3: CASSSSGGGTRSEQFF. This chain connects TRBV4-3 to TRBJ2-1; TCRdb gives TRBD1 as the D gene, but with no DNA this cannot be confirmed. In germline, CDR1 is LGHNA, CDR2 YSLEER. The CDR3 contains 16 residues.

The chain joins TRBV20-1 to TRBJ2-3; TCRdb's D gene call, TRBD1, goes unchecked for lack of DNA. This CDR3 comprises 13 residues. The germline V gene has CDR1 DFQATT and CDR2 SNEGSKA (reference sequence). CDR3 protein: CSARVPGGDTQYF.

The chain couples TRBV6-1 to TRBJ2-3; absent DNA, TCRdb's TRBD1 call cannot be checked. This CDR3 spans 13 amino acids. Germline-derived CDR1 and CDR2 are MNHNS and SASEGT. The chain's CDR3 is CASSDGGHDTQYF.

This sequence joins TRBV5-6 and TRBJ1-2. CDR3 size: 13 residues. Germline CDR1 SGHDT, CDR2 YYEEEE. This CDR3 is CASSLGWAFGYTF.

CDR3: CASSLGVGPTTYEQYF. This chain joins TRBV27 and TRBJ2-7. CDR1 and CDR2 from the germline V gene are MNHEY and SMNVEV (reference sequence). The CDR3 sequence is 16 residues long.